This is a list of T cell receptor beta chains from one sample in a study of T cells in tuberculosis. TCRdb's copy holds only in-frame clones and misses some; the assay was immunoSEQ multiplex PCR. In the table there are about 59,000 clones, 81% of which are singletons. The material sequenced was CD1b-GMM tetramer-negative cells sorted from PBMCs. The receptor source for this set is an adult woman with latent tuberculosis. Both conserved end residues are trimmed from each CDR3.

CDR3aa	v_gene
ASSLPGRGGEQY	TRBV7-6
ASSTGGQGALDYGYT	TRBV5-1
ASSRDRGTETQY	TRBV5-1
ASSLRGRPSSGGSYEQY	TRBV27
ASSDQTGRTEAF	TRBV6-5
ASSKTQGGDTEAF	TRBV19
ASSLVDPGLALYNEQF	TRBV11-2
ASSPQGAQETQY	TRBV5-4
ASSLGGFDRDTQY	TRBV5-1
ASSLKSGTGSYEQY	TRBV5-1
ASSVGQGAPGANVLT	TRBV4-3
ASSFREGPYGYT	TRBV27
SVPSRENGYT	TRBV29-1
ASSPQGLNNEKLF	TRBV27